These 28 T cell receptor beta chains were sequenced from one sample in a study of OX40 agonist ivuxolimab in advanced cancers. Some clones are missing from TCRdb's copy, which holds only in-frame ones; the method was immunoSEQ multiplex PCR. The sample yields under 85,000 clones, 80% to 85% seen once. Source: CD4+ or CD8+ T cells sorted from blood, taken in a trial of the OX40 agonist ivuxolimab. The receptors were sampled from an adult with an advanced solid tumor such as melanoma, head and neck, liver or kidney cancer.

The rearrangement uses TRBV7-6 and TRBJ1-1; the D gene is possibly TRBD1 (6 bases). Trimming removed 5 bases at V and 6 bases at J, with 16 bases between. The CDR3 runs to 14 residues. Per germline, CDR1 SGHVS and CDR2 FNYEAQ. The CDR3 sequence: CASSPTDEGAEAFF. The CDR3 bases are TGTGCCAGCAGCCCAACCGACGAGGGGGCTGAAGCTTTCTTT. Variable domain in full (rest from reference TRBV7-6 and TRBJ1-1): GAGVSQSPRYKVTKRGQDVALRCDPISGHVSLYWYRQALGQGPEFLTYFNYEAQQDKSGLPNDRFSAERPEGSISTLTIQRTEQRDSAMYRCASSPTDEGAEAFFGQGTRLTVV.

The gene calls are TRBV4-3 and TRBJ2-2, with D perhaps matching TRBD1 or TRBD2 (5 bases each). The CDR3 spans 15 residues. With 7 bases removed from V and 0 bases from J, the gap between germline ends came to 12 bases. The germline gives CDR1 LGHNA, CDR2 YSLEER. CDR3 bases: TGCGCCAGCACCCGAGGGGCGTCGAACACCGGGGAGCTGTTTTTT. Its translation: CASTRGASNTGELFF.

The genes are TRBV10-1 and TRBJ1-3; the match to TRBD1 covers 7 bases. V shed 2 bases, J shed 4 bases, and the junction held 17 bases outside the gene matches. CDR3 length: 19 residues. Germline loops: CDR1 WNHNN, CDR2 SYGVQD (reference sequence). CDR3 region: CASSERDMPLGQTGNTIYF. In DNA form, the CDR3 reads TGCGCCAGCAGTGAGCGGGACATGCCGCTGGGACAGACCGGAAACACCATATATTTT.

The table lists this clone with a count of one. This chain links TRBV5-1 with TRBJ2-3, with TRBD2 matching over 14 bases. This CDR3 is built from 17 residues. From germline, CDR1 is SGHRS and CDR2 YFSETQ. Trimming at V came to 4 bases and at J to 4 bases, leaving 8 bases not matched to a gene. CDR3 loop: CASSLRLAGGRADTQYF. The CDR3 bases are TGCGCCAGCAGCCTCCGACTAGCGGGGGGGCGGGCAGATACGCAGTATTTT.

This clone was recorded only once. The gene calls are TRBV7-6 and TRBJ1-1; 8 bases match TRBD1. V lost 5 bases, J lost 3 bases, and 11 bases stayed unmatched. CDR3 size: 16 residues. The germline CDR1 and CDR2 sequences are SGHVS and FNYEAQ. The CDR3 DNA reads TGTGCCAGCAGCCTCCTTGCGACAGGGGACGACACTGAAGCTTTCTTT. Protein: CASSLLATGDDTEAFF.

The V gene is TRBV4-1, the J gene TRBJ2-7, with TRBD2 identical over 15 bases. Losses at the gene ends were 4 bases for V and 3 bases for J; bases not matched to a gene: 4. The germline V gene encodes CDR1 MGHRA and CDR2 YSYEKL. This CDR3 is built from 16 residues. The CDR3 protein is CASSPVGLAGGYEQYF. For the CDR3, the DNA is TGCGCCAGCAGCCCTGTGGGACTAGCGGGGGGCTACGAGCAGTACTTC.

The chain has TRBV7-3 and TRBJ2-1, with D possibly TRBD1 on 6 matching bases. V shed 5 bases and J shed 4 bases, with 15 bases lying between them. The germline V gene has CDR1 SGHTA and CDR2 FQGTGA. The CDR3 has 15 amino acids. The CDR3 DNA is TGTGCCAGCAGCCTAAATCCCAGGGGATACAATGAGCAGTTCTTC. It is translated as CASSLNPRGYNEQFF.

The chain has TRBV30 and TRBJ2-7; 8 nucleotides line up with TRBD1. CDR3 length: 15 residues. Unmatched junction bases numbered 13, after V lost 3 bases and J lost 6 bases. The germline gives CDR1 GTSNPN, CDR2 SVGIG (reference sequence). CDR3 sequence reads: CAWRYYALTGGEQYF. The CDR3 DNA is TGTGCCTGGAGATATTACGCCCTCACAGGGGGCGAGCAGTACTTC.

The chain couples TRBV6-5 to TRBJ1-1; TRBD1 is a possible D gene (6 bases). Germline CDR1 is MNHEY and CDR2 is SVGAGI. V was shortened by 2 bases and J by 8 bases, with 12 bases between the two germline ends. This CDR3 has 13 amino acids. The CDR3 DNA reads TGTGCCAGCAGTTACACAACCGGGACAGAAGCTTTCTTT. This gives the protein CASSYTTGTEAFF.

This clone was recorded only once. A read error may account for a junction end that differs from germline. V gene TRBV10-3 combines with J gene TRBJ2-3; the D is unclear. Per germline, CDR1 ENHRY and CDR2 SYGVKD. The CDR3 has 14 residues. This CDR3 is CAISPDGSTDTQYF. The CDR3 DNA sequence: TGTGCCATCAGCCCGGACGGAAGCACGGATACGCAGTATTTT.

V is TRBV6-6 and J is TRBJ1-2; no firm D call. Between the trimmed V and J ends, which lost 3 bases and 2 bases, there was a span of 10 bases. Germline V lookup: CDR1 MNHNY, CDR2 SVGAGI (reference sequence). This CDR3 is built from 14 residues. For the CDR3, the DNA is TGTGCCAGCAGTTATAGTATGGGGAACTATGGCTACACCTTC. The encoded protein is CASSYSMGNYGYTF.

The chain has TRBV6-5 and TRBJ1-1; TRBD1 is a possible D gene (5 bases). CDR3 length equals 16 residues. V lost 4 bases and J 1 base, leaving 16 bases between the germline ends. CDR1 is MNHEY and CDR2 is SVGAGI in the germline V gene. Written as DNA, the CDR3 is TGTGCCAGCAGTTTGGTTGGGGGGGTACCGAACACTGAAGCTTTCTTT. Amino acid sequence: CASSLVGGVPNTEAFF.

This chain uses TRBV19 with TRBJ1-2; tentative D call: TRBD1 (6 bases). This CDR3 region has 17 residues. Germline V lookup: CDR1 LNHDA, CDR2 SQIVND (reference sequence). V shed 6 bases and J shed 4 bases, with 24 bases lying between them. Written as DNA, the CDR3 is TGTGCCAGTAGCTCACAGGGAATGAGGATGGTAATCTATGGCTACACCTTC. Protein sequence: CASSSQGMRMVIYGYTF.

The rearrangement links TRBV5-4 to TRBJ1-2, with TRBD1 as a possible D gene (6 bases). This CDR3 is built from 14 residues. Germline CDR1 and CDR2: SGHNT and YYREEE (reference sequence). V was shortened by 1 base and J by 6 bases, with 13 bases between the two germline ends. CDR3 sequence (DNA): TGTGCCAGCAGCTTGAATTCTGGGGACAATGGCTACACCTTC. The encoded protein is CASSLNSGDNGYTF.

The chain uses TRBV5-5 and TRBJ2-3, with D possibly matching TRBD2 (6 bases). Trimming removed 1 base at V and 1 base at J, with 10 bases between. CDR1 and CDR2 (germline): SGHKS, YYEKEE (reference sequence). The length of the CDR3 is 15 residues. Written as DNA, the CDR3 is TGTGCCAGCAGCTTGTACGGGAGTGGCACAGATACGCAGTATTTT. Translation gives CASSLYGSGTDTQYF.

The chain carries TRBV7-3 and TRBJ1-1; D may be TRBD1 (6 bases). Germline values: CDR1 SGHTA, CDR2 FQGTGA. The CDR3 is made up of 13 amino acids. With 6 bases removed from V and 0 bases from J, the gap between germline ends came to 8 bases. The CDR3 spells CASSGGMNTEAFF. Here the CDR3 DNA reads TGTGCCAGCAGTGGGGGCATGAACACTGAAGCTTTCTTT. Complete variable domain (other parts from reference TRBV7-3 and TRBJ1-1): GAGVSQTPSNKVTEKGKYVELRCDPISGHTALYWYRQSLGQGPEFLIYFQGTGAADDSGLPNDRFFAVRPEGSVSTLKIQRTERGDSAVYLCASSGGMNTEAFFGQGTRLTVV.

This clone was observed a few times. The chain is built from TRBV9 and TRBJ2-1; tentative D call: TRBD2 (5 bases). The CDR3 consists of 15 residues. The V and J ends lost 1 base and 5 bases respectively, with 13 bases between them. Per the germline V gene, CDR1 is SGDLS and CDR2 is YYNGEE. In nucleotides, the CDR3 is TGTGCCAGCAGCGTACGGCCAGCGGCCAACAATGAGCAGTTCTTC. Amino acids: CASSVRPAANNEQFF.

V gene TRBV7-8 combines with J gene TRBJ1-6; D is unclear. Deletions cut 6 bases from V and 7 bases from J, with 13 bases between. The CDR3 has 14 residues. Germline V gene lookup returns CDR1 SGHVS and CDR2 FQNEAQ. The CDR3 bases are TGTGCCAGCAGGCCCGGCGGCCGGAATTCACCCCTCCACTTT. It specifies CASRPGGRNSPLHF. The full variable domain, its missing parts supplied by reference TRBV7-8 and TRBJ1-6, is GAGVSQSPRYKVAKRGQDVALRCDPISGHVSLFWYQQALGQGPEFLTYFQNEAQLDKSGLPSDRFFAERPEGSVSTLKIQRTQQEDSAVYLCASRPGGRNSPLHFGNGTRLTVT.

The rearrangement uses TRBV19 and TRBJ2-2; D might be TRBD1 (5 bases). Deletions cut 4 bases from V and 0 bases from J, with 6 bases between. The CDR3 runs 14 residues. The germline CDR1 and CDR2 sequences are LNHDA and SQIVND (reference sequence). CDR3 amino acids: CASSRQSNTGELFF. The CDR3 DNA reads TGTGCCAGTAGTAGACAGTCGAACACCGGGGAGCTGTTTTTT.

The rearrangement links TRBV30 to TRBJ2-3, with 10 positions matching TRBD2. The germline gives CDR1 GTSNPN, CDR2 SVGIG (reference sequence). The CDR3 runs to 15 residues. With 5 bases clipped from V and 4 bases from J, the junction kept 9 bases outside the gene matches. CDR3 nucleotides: TGTGCCTGGTCAGCGGGAGGGCCTTTGGCAGATACGCAGTATTTT. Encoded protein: CAWSAGGPLADTQYF.

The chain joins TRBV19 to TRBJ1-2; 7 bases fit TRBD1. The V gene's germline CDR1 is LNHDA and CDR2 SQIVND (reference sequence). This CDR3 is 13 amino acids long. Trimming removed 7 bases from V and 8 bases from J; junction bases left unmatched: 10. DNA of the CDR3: TGTGCCAGTACCTTGGTGAGGGGGCACGGCTACACCTTC. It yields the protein CASTLVRGHGYTF.

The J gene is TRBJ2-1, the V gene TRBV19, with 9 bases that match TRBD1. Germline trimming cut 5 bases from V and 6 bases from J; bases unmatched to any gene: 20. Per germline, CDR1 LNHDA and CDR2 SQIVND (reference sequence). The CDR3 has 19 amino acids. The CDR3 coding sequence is TGTGCCAGTAGTTTAACCATCGGACAGGGGCCAGGACAACGCAATGAGCAGTTCTTC. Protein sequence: CASSLTIGQGPGQRNEQFF.

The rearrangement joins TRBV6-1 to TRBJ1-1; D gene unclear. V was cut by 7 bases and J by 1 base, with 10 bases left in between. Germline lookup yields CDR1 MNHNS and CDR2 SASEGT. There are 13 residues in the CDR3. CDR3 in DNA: TGTGCCAGCATATTGAACCAGAACACTGAAGCTTTCTTT. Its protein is CASILNQNTEAFF.

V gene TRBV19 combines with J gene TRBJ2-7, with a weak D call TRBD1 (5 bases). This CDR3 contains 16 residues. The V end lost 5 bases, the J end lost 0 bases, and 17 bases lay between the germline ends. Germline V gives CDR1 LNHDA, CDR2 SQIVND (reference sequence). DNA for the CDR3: TGTGCCAGTAGTGCTTCTCATCAAGGGGCCTCCTACGAGCAGTACTTC. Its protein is CASSASHQGASYEQYF.

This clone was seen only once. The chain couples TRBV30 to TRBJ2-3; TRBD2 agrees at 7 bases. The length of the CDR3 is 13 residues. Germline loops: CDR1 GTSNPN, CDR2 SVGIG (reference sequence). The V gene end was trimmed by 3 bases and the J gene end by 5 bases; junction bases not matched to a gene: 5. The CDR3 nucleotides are TGTGCCTGGAGCGCGGGAGAAGGAGATACGCAGTATTTT. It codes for CAWSAGEGDTQYF.

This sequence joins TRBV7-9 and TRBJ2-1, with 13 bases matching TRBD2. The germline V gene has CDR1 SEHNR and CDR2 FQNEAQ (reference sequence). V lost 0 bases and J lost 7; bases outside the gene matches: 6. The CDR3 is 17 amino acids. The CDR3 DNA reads TGTGCCAGCAGCTTAGCCAGGACTAGCGGGAGTTATAATGAGCAGTTCTTC. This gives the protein CASSLARTSGSYNEQFF.

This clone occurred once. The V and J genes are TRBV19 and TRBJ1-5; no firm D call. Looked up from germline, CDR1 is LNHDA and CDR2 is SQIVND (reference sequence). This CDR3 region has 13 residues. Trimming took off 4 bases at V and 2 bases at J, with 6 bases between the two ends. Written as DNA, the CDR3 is TGTGCCAGTAGTAGGATAGGCAATCAGCCCCAGCATTTT. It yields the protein CASSRIGNQPQHF.

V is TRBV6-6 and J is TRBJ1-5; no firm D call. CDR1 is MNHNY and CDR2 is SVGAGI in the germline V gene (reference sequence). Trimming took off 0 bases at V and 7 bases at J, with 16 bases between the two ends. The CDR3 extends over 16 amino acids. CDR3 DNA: TGTGCCAGCAGTTACTCGCTCGGGGTTACTGGGCAGCCCCAGCATTTT. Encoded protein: CASSYSLGVTGQPQHF.